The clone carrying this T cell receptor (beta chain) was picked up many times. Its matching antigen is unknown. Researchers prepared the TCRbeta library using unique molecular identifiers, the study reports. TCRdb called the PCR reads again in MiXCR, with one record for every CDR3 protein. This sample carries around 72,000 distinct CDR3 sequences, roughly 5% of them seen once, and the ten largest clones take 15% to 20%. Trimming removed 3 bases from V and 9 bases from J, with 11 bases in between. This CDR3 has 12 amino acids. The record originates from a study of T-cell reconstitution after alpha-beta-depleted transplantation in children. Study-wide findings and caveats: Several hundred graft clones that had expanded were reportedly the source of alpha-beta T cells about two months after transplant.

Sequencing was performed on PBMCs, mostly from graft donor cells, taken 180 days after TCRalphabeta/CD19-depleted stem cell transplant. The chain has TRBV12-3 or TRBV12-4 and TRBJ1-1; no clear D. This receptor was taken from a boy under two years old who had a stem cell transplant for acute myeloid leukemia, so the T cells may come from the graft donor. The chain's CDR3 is CASSFMMLQAFF. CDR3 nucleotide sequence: TGTGCCAGCAGTTTTATGATGCTCCAAGCTTTCTTT.